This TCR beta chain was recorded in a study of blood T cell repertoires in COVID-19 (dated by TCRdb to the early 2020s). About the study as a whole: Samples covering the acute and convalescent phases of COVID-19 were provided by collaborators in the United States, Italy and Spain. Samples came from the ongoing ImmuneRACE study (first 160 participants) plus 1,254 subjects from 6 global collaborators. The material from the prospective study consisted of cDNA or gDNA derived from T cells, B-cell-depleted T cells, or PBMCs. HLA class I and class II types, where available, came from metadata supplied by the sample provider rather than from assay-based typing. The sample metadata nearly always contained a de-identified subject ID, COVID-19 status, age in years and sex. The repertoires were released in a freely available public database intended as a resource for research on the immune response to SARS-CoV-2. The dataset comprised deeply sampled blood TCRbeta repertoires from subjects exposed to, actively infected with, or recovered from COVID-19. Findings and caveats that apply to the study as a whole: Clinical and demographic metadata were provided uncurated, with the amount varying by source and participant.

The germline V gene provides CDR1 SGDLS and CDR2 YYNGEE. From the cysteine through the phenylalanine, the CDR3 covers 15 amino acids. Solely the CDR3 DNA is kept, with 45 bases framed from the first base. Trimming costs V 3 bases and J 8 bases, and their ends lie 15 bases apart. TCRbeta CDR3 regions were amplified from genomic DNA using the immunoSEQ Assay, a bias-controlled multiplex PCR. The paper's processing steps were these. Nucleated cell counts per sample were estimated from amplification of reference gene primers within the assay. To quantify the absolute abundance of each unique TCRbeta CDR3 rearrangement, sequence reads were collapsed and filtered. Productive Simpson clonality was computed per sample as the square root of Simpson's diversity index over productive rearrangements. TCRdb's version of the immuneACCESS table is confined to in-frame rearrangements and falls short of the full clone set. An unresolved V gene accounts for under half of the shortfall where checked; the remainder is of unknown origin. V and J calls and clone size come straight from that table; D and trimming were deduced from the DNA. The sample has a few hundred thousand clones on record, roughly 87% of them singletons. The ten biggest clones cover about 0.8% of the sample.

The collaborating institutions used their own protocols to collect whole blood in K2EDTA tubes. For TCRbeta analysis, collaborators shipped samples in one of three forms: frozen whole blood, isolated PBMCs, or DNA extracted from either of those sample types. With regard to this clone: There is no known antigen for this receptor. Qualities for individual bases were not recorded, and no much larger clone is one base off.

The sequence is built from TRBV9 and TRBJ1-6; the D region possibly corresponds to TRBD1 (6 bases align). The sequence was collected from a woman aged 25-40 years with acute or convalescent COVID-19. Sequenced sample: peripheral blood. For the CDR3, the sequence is CASSEGGALDSPLHF. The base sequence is TGTGCCAGCAGCGAGGGGGGGGCATTAGATTCACCCCTCCACTTT.